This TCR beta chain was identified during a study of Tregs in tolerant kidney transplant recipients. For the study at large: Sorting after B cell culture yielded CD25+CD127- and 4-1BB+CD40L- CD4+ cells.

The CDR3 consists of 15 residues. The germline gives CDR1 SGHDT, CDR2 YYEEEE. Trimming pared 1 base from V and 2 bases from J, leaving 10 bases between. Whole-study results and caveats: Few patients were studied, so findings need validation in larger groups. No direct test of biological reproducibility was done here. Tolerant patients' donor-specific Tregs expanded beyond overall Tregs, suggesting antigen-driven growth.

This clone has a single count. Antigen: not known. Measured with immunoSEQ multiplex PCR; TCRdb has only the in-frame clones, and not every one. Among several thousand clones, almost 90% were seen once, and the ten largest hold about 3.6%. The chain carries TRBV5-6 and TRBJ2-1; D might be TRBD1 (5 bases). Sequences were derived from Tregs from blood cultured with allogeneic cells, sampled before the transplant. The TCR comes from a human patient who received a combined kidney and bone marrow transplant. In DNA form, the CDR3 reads TGTGCCAGCAGCTTGCTAGGGGCGGCCTACAATGAGCAGTTCTTC. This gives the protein CASSLLGAAYNEQFF.